Presented here are 32 T cell receptor beta chains from one specimen sequenced in a study of patients and donors after allogeneic stem cell transplantation. TCRdb used MiXCR to reprocess the RT-PCR reads, holding one entry per CDR3 protein. In the table there are 200,000 to 250,000 distinct CDR3 sequences, 13% to 15% of which are singletons. The sequenced sample was blood, either unsorted or a sorted T cell fraction (not recorded which). These receptors originate from a human donor who was either an allogeneic HSCT recipient or a stem cell or donor lymphocyte infusion donor (not recorded which). It is not recorded whose cells these are; they may come from a transplant donor.

The table lists this clonotype with a few counts. This rearrangement joins TRBV11-2 to TRBJ1-2, with D unresolved. The CDR3 contains 13 residues. In germline, CDR1 is SGHAT, CDR2 FQNNGV. The germline V and J ends were trimmed by 2 bases and 1 base, with 5 bases remaining between them. CDR3 sequence reads: CASSLSNNYGYTF. CDR3 in DNA: TGTGCCAGCAGCTTATCCAATAACTATGGCTACACCTTC.

The sample holds a few counts of this clonotype. The gene calls are TRBV25-1 and TRBJ2-7, with 12 bases fitting TRBD2. Germline loops: CDR1 MGHDK, CDR2 SYGVNS. V shed 4 bases, J shed 4 bases, and the junction held 8 bases outside the gene matches. The CDR3 totals 16 residues. The CDR3 DNA follows: TGTGCCAGCAGTGGTTTGACTAGCGGGAGTGGTTACGAGCAGTACTTC. This gives the protein CASSGLTSGSGYEQYF.

The sample holds many counts of this clonotype. The chain links TRBV12-3 or TRBV12-4 to TRBJ2-6, with D tentatively TRBD1 (6 bases). V was trimmed by 6 bases and J by 1 base, leaving 16 bases between them. There are 17 residues in the CDR3. The CDR3 protein is CASRVTGIGSGANVLTF. The DNA for the CDR3 is TGTGCCAGCAGGGTAACAGGGATTGGATCTGGGGCCAACGTCCTGACTTTC.

This clonotype was recorded a few times. V and J are TRBV9 and TRBJ1-6; D uncertain. The CDR3 has 15 residues. Per the germline V gene, CDR1 is SGDLS and CDR2 is YYNGEE. V was clipped by 0 bases and J by 9 bases, with 13 bases between them. The CDR3 loop reads CASSVEDAVSSPLHF. The CDR3 DNA reads TGTGCCAGCAGCGTAGAGGACGCAGTTTCTTCACCCCTCCACTTT.

This clonotype was recorded a few times. V and J are TRBV4-3 and TRBJ2-1; 8 bases line up with TRBD1. Germline V gives CDR1 LGHNA, CDR2 YSLEER. The V gene end was trimmed by 0 bases and the J gene end by 3 bases; junction bases not matched to a gene: 1. The CDR3 has 15 residues. For the CDR3, the DNA is TGCGCCAGCAGCCAAGACGGGACAGGCTACAATGAGCAGTTCTTC. It encodes CASSQDGTGYNEQFF.

This clonotype was observed a few times. CDR3 sequence reads: CASSPGGVRGQPQHF. In DNA, the CDR3 is TGTGCCAGCAGCCCCGGAGGCGTAAGGGGTCAGCCCCAGCATTTT. The V call is TRBV3-1, the J call TRBJ1-5, with D perhaps matching TRBD1 (5 bases). Germline V lookup: CDR1 LGHDT, CDR2 YNNKEL (reference sequence). With 4 bases removed from V and 6 bases from J, the gap between germline ends came to 16 bases. The CDR3 length is 15 residues.

This clonotype was observed a handful of times. The chain joins TRBV3-1 to TRBJ1-1, with D uncertain. Per germline, CDR1 LGHDT and CDR2 YNNKEL (reference sequence). The CDR3 has 14 residues. The V end lost 4 bases, the J end lost 4 bases, and 13 bases lay between the germline ends. DNA for the CDR3: TGTGCCAGCAGCCCGAGGGTGCCGGGCACTGAAGCTTTCTTT. This codes for CASSPRVPGTEAFF.

The chain carries TRBV5-1 and TRBJ2-3; 8 positions agree with TRBD2. J gave up 1 base and V 4 bases, and 8 bases lay outside the gene matches. In germline, CDR1 is SGHRS, CDR2 YFSETQ. The CDR3 totals 16 residues. CDR3: CASSPRSGRGTDTQYF. In DNA, the CDR3 is TGCGCCAGCAGCCCCAGGAGCGGGAGAGGCACAGATACGCAGTATTTT.

V is TRBV15 and J is TRBJ1-1; D is undetermined. V lost 7 bases to trimming and J lost 0 bases, with 9 bases between them. The CDR3 extends over 13 amino acids. The germline V gene has CDR1 LNHNV and CDR2 YYDKDF (reference sequence). The CDR3 DNA follows: TGTGCCACCACTTCAGATATGAACACTGAAGCTTTCTTT. This gives the protein CATTSDMNTEAFF.

The chain recombines TRBV7-7 with TRBJ2-2; 7 bases line up with TRBD2. The trim removed 5 bases at V and 6 bases at J, leaving 9 bases unmatched. Germline V lookup: CDR1 SSHAT, CDR2 FNYEAQ (reference sequence). The CDR3 is 15 residues long. The CDR3 sequence is CASSRNLAGAGELFF. CDR3 in DNA: TGTGCCAGCAGCAGGAACTTGGCGGGGGCCGGGGAGCTGTTTTTT.

CDR3 loop: CASSLGTGGRETQYF. The CDR3 DNA reads TGCGCCAGCAGCCTAGGGACAGGGGGGCGAGAGACCCAGTACTTC. This chain uses TRBV5-1 with TRBJ2-5, with 11 bases aligning to TRBD1. The germline V gene encodes CDR1 SGHRS and CDR2 YFSETQ. V trimming: 4 bases; J trimming: 4 bases; junction bases outside the gene matches: 6. This CDR3 contains 15 residues.

This clonotype was seen repeatedly, ten times or more. This chain uses TRBV9 with TRBJ2-2; 7 nucleotides match TRBD2. The CDR3 is made up of 16 amino acids. The trim removed 3 bases at V and 5 bases at J, leaving 10 bases unmatched. In germline, CDR1 is SGDLS, CDR2 YYNGEE. CDR3 sequence: CASSEGRAGVTGELFF. CDR3 sequence (DNA): TGTGCCAGCAGCGAAGGCCGGGCGGGGGTAACCGGGGAGCTGTTTTTT.

This clonotype was seen many times. This rearrangement joins TRBV29-1 to TRBJ2-3; 10 positions match TRBD2. Germline V gives CDR1 SQVTM, CDR2 ANQGSEA. J was trimmed by 0 bases and V by 1 base; bases with no gene match: 4. CDR3 length equals 16 residues. This CDR3 is CSVEGLAGESTDTQYF. As DNA, the CDR3 is TGCAGCGTTGAAGGGCTAGCGGGGGAGAGCACAGATACGCAGTATTTT.

This clonotype was seen repeatedly, ten times or more. The gene calls are TRBV30 and TRBJ2-7; a possible D gene is TRBD1 (5 bases). The CDR3 is made up of 13 amino acids. Looked up from germline, CDR1 is GTSNPN and CDR2 is SVGIG (reference sequence). Between the trimmed V and J ends, which lost 5 bases and 3 bases, there was a span of 14 bases. CDR3 in DNA: TGTGCCTGGTCCCCAGGGAACAACTACGAGCAGTACTTC. This gives the protein CAWSPGNNYEQYF.

This clonotype was seen repeatedly, ten times or more. The chain carries TRBV7-6 and TRBJ1-1; D is perhaps TRBD1 (5 bases). The germline CDR1 and CDR2 sequences are SGHVS and FNYEAQ. V was pared by 1 base and J by 4 bases, with 10 bases between. The CDR3 loop spans 14 amino acids. The CDR3 coding sequence is TGTGCCAGCAGCTTAGGCGGGGGTGGCACTGAAGCTTTCTTT. It codes for CASSLGGGGTEAFF. The whole variable domain, filled in from reference TRBV7-6 and TRBJ1-1, reads GAGVSQSPRYKVTKRGQDVALRCDPISGHVSLYWYRQALGQGPEFLTYFNYEAQQDKSGLPNDRFSAERPEGSISTLTIQRTEQRDSAMYRCASSLGGGGTEAFFGQGTRLTVV.

The chain recombines TRBV10-3 with TRBJ1-3; D is undetermined. CDR3 length equals 15 residues. Trimming shortened V by 10 bases and J by 4 bases, and 20 bases separated the two germline ends. Germline V gene lookup returns CDR1 ENHRY and CDR2 SYGVKD. The CDR3 region is CATVGRAGSGNTIYF. The CDR3 DNA reads as TGTGCCACCGTTGGACGGGCGGGCTCCGGAAACACCATATATTTT.

This clonotype was counted a few times. This chain links TRBV6-2 or TRBV6-3 with TRBJ2-7; weak D call: TRBD1 (6 bases). This CDR3 comprises 14 residues. Trimming took off 1 base at V and 3 bases at J, with 10 bases between the two ends. Germline CDR1 MNHEY, CDR2 SVGEGT. The CDR3 region has the DNA TGTGCCAGCAGTTACTTGCAGGGGAGCTACGAGCAGTACTTC. It codes for CASSYLQGSYEQYF.

This clonotype came up many times. This chain joins TRBV7-3 and TRBJ1-1; D unresolved. The CDR3 loop spans 13 amino acids. CDR1 and CDR2 (germline): SGHTA, FQGTGA. V was pared by 4 bases and J by 1 base, with 7 bases between. The CDR3 nucleotides read TGTGCCAGCAGCTCGACACGGAACACTGAAGCTTTCTTT. Translation gives CASSSTRNTEAFF. The full variable domain, with the rest looked up from reference TRBV7-3 and TRBJ1-1, is GAGVSQTPSNKVTEKGKYVELRCDPISGHTALYWYRQSLGQGPEFLIYFQGTGAADDSGLPNDRFFAVRPEGSVSTLKIQRTERGDSAVYLCASSSTRNTEAFFGQGTRLTVV.

This clonotype was observed a handful of times. The rearrangement joins TRBV20-1 to TRBJ1-2, with a possible D match to TRBD1 (6 bases). V shed 6 bases and J shed 4 bases, with 15 bases lying between them. Per the germline V gene, CDR1 is DFQATT and CDR2 is SNEGSKA (reference sequence). This CDR3 is 13 amino acids long. The CDR3 loop is CSAPLTGGYGYTF. The CDR3 nucleotides read TGCAGTGCCCCCCTGACAGGTGGCTATGGCTACACCTTC.

The chain has TRBV7-2 and TRBJ1-2, with 8 bases identical to TRBD1. The CDR3 runs to 14 residues. The V and J ends lost 5 bases and 12 bases, in that order; junction bases with no gene match: 14. Germline values: CDR1 SGHTA, CDR2 FQGNSA. The CDR3 loop reads CASSPHGQGRGHTF. CDR3 DNA sequence: TGTGCCAGCAGCCCTCACGGACAGGGCCGGGGGCACACCTTC.

This clonotype has ten or more counts. The rearrangement links TRBV29-1 to TRBJ1-2; possibly TRBD1 for D (6 bases). V lost 1 base, J lost 8 bases, and 14 bases lay in between. Germline lookup yields CDR1 SQVTM and CDR2 ANQGSEA. The CDR3 covers 13 residues. For the CDR3, the DNA is TGCAGCGTTGAAGCCTGGCAGGGGAAGGGCTACACCTTC. It encodes CSVEAWQGKGYTF.

The gene calls are TRBV12-5 and TRBJ2-1; D may be TRBD2 (6 bases). V shed 6 bases and J shed 3 bases, with 12 bases lying between them. The length of the CDR3 is 14 residues. Germline V gives CDR1 LGHNT, CDR2 FRNRAP. CDR3 nucleotide sequence: TGTGCTAGTGGGTTGACGACTAGCTACAATGAGCAGTTCTTC. Translation gives CASGLTTSYNEQFF.

This clonotype was counted at least ten times. The chain employs TRBV5-1 and TRBJ1-1, with 7 bases lining up with TRBD1. CDR1 SGHRS and CDR2 YFSETQ come from the germline V gene. There are 16 residues in the CDR3. V lost 0 bases to trimming and J lost 1 base; unmatched junction nucleotides: 6. This chain's CDR3 is CASSLEATGKNTEAFF. For the CDR3, the DNA is TGCGCCAGCAGCTTGGAAGCGACAGGGAAGAACACTGAAGCTTTCTTT.

The CDR3 DNA sequence: TGTGCCACCAGTGCCGGGGGCGGAAGCAATCAGCCCCAGCATTTT. Translation: CATSAGGGSNQPQHF. The chain links TRBV24-1 to TRBJ1-5; D perhaps matches TRBD1 (6 bases). Germline V gene data show CDR1 as KGHDR and CDR2 as SFDVKD. The CDR3 has 15 residues. V lost 5 bases and J 1 base, leaving 11 bases between the germline ends.

This rearrangement joins TRBV3-1 to TRBJ1-2, with D unclear. The germline V gene encodes CDR1 LGHDT and CDR2 YNNKEL (reference sequence). The CDR3 extends over 11 amino acids. V was pared by 2 bases and J by 8 bases, with 6 bases between. CDR3 loop: CASSQYSGYTF. The CDR3 DNA sequence: TGTGCCAGCAGCCAATACTCCGGCTACACCTTC.

The chain has TRBV9 and TRBJ1-1; D gene ambiguous. The CDR3 is 13 residues long. V was cut by 3 bases and J by 1 base, with 7 bases left in between. Germline assignment: CDR1 SGDLS and CDR2 YYNGEE. The chain's CDR3 is CASSAQRNTEAFF. As DNA, the CDR3 is TGTGCCAGCAGCGCACAGCGGAACACTGAAGCTTTCTTT.

The count of this clonotype is one. The V and J genes are TRBV3-1 and TRBJ2-1; 11 bases match TRBD2. From germline, CDR1 is LGHDT and CDR2 YNNKEL (reference sequence). The CDR3 has 17 amino acids. The ends lost 3 bases at V and 6 bases at J; junction bases unmatched: 10. In DNA, the CDR3 is TGTGCCAGCAGCCAGGGTGGGGCTAGCGGGAGGAGCAATGAGCAGTTCTTC. This codes for CASSQGGASGRSNEQFF.

The chain uses TRBV27 and TRBJ1-1; maybe TRBD1 (5 bases). The CDR3 loop spans 17 amino acids. The germline V gene encodes CDR1 MNHEY and CDR2 SMNVEV (reference sequence). The V end lost 0 bases, the J end lost 1 base, and 15 bases lay between the germline ends. CDR3: CASSLSGRPGANTEAFF. The CDR3 DNA is TGTGCCAGCAGTTTATCGGGCAGGCCCGGGGCGAACACTGAAGCTTTCTTT.

This clonotype was counted between two and nine times. This chain uses TRBV7-3 with TRBJ2-2; 10 nucleotides agree with TRBD1. Germline lookup yields CDR1 SGHTA and CDR2 FQGTGA. The CDR3 loop spans 15 amino acids. V lost 5 bases to trimming and J lost 6 bases; unmatched junction nucleotides: 6. This CDR3 reads CASSPDRGQAGELFF. CDR3 DNA sequence: TGTGCCAGCAGCCCCGACAGGGGGCAGGCCGGGGAGCTGTTTTTT.

V and J are TRBV6-2 or TRBV6-3 and TRBJ2-5; tentative D call: TRBD2 (6 bases). The CDR3 is 14 amino acids. CDR1 and CDR2 (germline): MNHEY, SVGEGT. Trimming took 0 bases from V and 7 from J, leaving 12 bases between them. DNA of the CDR3: TGTGCCAGCAGTTACTCGACCCGGGGGAGGACCCAGTACTTC. It codes for CASSYSTRGRTQYF.

This clonotype was counted between two and nine times. This chain connects TRBV11-3 to TRBJ2-7; no definite D call. The CDR3 totals 11 residues. V lost 5 bases and J lost 4, with 6 bases in between. Per the germline V gene, CDR1 is SGHNT and CDR2 is YENEEA. CDR3 bases: TGTGCCAGCAGCCGAGAGTACGAGCAGTACTTC. Residues: CASSREYEQYF.

This clonotype was observed a few times. V is TRBV20-1 and J is TRBJ1-4; D perhaps matches TRBD1 (5 bases). Trimming took off 5 bases at V and 8 bases at J, with 18 bases between the two ends. CDR3 size: 14 residues. Germline CDR1 DFQATT, CDR2 SNEGSKA (reference sequence). CDR3 residues: CSAWDPQRTEKLFF. The DNA for the CDR3 is TGCAGTGCTTGGGACCCACAAAGAACCGAAAAACTGTTTTTT.